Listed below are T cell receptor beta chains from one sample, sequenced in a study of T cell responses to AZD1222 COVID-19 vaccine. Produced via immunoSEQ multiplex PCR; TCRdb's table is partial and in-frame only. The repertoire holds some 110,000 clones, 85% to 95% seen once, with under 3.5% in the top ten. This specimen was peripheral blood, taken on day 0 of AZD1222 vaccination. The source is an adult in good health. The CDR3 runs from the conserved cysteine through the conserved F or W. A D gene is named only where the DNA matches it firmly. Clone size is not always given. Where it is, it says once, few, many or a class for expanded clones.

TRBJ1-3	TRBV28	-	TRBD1	CASQARGAEDTIYF	TGTGCCAGCCAGGCCAGGGGGGCTGAGGACACCATATATTTT
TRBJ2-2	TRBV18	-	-	CASSPPGQGSAGELFF	TGTGCCAGCTCACCACCGGGGCAGGGTTCGGCCGGGGAGCTGTTTTTT
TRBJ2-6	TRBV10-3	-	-	CAISESPGSGANVLTF	TGTGCCATCAGTGAGTCTCCAGGGTCTGGGGCCAACGTCCTGACTTTC
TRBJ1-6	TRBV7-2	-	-	CASRPGGSYNSPLHF	TGTGCCAGCAGGCCGGGGGGCTCCTATAATTCACCCCTCCACTTT
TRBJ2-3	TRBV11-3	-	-	CASSLEDTDTQYF	TGTGCCAGCAGCTTGGAAGACACAGATACGCAGTATTTT
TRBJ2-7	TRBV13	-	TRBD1	CASSLEDRDSYEQYF	TGTGCCAGCAGCTTAGAGGACAGGGACTCCTACGAGCAGTACTTC
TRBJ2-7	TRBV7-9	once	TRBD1	CAAQTGGNEQYF	TGTGCCGCACAGACAGGGGGCAACGAGCAGTACTTC
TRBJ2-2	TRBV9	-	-	CASSVGSGELFF	TGTGCCAGCAGCGTTGGATCCGGGGAGCTGTTTTTT
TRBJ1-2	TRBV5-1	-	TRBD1	CASSWDSINYGYTF	TGCGCCAGCAGCTGGGACAGCATTAACTATGGCTACACCTTC
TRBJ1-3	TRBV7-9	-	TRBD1	CASSLRDRGFSGNTIYF	TGTGCCAGCAGCCTCCGGGACAGGGGCTTCTCTGGAAACACCATATATTTT
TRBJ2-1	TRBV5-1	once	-	CASSSQLNNGYNEQFF	TGCGCCAGCAGCTCCCAACTCAACAACGGGTACAATGAGCAGTTCTTC
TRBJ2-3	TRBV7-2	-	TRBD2	CASSLVGLAVGSF	TGTGCCAGCAGCTTAGTTGGGCTAGCGGTCGGTTCTTTT
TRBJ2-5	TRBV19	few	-	CASSLIIQGQETQYF	TGTGCCAGTAGTTTAATAATACAGGGCCAAGAGACCCAGTACTTC
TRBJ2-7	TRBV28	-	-	CASSLAAEGPHEQYF	TGTGCCAGCAGCCTTGCAGCGGAAGGACCTCACGAGCAGTACTTC
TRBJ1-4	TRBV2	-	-	CASRVGSEKLFF	TGTGCCAGCAGGGTGGGCAGTGAAAAACTGTTTTTT
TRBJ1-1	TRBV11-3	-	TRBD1	CASSWDRGTEAFF	TGTGCCAGCAGCTGGGACAGGGGGACTGAAGCTTTCTTT
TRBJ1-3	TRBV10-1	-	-	CASSENPPGSGNTIYF	TGCGCCAGCAGTGAGAATCCACCCGGCTCTGGAAACACCATATATTTT
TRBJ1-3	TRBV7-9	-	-	CASSLGTVFSSGNTIYF	TGTGCCAGCAGCTTAGGGACAGTATTTAGCTCTGGAAACACCATATATTTT
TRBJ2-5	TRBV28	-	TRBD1	CASSGQGEGETQYF	TGTGCCAGCAGTGGACAGGGGGAAGGAGAGACCCAGTACTTC
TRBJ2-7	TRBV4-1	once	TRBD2	CASSLSIPFSGPSSYEQYF	TGCGCCAGCAGCCTCTCCATCCCCTTTAGCGGGCCGAGCTCCTACGAGCAGTACTTC
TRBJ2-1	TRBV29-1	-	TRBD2	CSGRGTSSYNEQFF	TGCAGCGGGCGCGGGACTAGCAGTTACAATGAGCAGTTCTTC
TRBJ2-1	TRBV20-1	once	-	CSARRGNEQFF	TGCAGCGCTAGGAGGGGCAATGAGCAGTTCTTC
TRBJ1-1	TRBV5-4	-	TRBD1	CASSPGPGTGNTEAFF	TGTGCCAGCAGCCCCGGACCAGGGACAGGGAACACTGAAGCTTTCTTT
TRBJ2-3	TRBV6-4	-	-	CASSGTDTDTQYF	TGTGCCAGCAGCGGAACGGATACAGATACGCAGTATTTT
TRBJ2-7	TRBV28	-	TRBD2	CASSFYYRTSGRAIRGGYEQYF	TGTGCCAGCAGTTTCTACTACCGGACTAGCGGGAGGGCCATTAGGGGGGGCTACGAGCAGTACTTC
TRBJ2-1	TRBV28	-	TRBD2	CASSSREVRFF	TGTGCCAGCAGCTCCCGGGAGGTCCGGTTCTTC
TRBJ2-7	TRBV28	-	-	CASSFPTDYEQYF	TGTGCCAGCAGTTTTCCGACTGATTACGAGCAGTACTTC
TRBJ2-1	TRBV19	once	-	CASTAVGWGDEQFF	TGTGCCAGTACCGCCGTAGGGTGGGGCGATGAGCAGTTCTTC
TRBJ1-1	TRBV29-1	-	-	CSVTRQLNTEAFF	TGCAGCGTTACGCGACAGCTGAACACTGAAGCTTTCTTT
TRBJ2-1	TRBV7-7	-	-	CASSLGLGSYNEQFF	TGTGCTAGCAGCTTAGGGTTAGGCTCCTACAATGAGCAGTTCTTC
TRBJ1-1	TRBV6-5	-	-	CASSSTGLNTEAFF	TGTGCCAGCAGTTCGACCGGGTTGAACACTGAAGCTTTCTTT
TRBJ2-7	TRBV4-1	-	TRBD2	CASSLGGRGDYEQYF	TGCGCCAGCAGCCTTGGCGGGAGGGGTGACTACGAGCAGTACTTC